This T cell receptor beta chain was documented in a study of T cell responses to AZD1222 COVID-19 vaccine. Study-wide points: Unmutated variant regions are reportedly targeted by nearly half of spike-specific TCRs. Elevations in Spike-specific TCR breadth and depth followed administration of two AZD1222 doses. Repertoires were obtained only post-peak T cell response.

The data were produced by immunoSEQ multiplex PCR, yet TCRdb's version contains in-frame clones alone and is incomplete. The table shows 100,000 to 150,000 clones, with about 86% occurring only once. The CDR3 runs to 14 residues. Germline CDR1 MNHEY, CDR2 SVGAGI. The germline V and J ends were trimmed by 5 bases and 0 bases, with 9 bases remaining between them. A remark on this clone: What it recognizes is unknown.

The source was peripheral blood, collected 28 days after the second AZD1222 dose. The source of this sequence is an adult who received the AZD1222 COVID-19 vaccine. The gene calls are TRBV6-5 and TRBJ2-3; the D gene is possibly TRBD1 (6 bases). CDR3 residues: CASSMGHSTDTQYF. In DNA form, the CDR3 reads TGTGCCAGCAGTATGGGACACAGCACAGATACGCAGTATTTT.